This T cell receptor (beta chain) appears in the sequencing data of a study of blood T cells in healthy people across ages. Whole-study findings and limits: Higher diversity, along with more naive CD4+ cells, distinguished long-lived donors from aged donors.

The J segment lost 7 bases and the V segment lost 0 bases, leaving 7 bases of the junction unmatched. The CDR3 loop spans 16 amino acids. Using a J-beta primer mix together with a sample-barcoded 5' primer, a second PCR was run for about 7 to 12 cycles. Each cDNA molecule, via a template-switch adaptor with 12 random nucleotides, was tagged. Each CDR3 protein is one row after TCRdb ran MiXCR on the 5' RACE reads. This repertoire shows approximately 670,000 distinct CDR3 sequences, around 43% found once; its top ten account for about 32%. Ranging in age from about 6 to 90, the donors were healthy Caucasian individuals from Russia. Notes on this clonotype: As yet, its antigen is unknown.

The sequence was obtained from an older man in good health. The sequencing sample was made of blood. The chain combines TRBV6-7 with TRBJ2-1; 9 bases are a match to TRBD2. TRBV6-7 is sorted into the ORF group, with uncertain function. The DNA for the CDR3 is TGTGCCAGCAGTTACTCGGGGCGTAGCGGGGGTAATGAGCAGTTCTTC. Translation gives CASSYSGRSGGNEQFF.